This T cell receptor (beta chain) was captured by sequencing in a study of blood T cell repertoires in COVID-19. The wider study: Material from acute and convalescent COVID-19 was sourced from the United States, Italy and Spain. The cDNA or gDNA used as material had been derived from T cells, B-cell-depleted T cells, or PBMCs.

This clone came up a few times. This CDR3 is built from 12 residues. V was cut by 4 bases and J by 8 bases, with 11 bases left in between. Per germline, CDR1 LNHNV and CDR2 YYDKDF (reference sequence). Original processing notes: Estimation of nucleated cell counts was performed using reference gene primer amplification. This table comes from immunoSEQ multiplex PCR, and its TCRdb copy is limited to in-frame clones, with some not included. The DNA was the basis for D and trimming; V, J and clone size are from that table. The sample includes 120,000 or so clones, 88% of them seen just once. This receptor was obtained from a man in his forties or fifties with acute or convalescent COVID-19. The source material was peripheral blood. The genes are TRBV15 and TRBJ1-2, with D possibly matching TRBD1 (5 bases). The CDR3 here is CATSKGFGGYTF. For the CDR3, the DNA is TGTGCCACCAGCAAGGGGTTCGGGGGCTACACCTTC.